This T cell receptor (beta chain) was profiled in a study of T cell changes during pregnancy in multiple sclerosis. Method: immunoSEQ multiplex PCR; TCRdb's copy keeps in-frame clones and lacks some. The data show fewer than 85,000 clones, roughly 91% seen once. The CDR3 covers 14 residues. Looked up from germline, CDR1 is SGHNT and CDR2 is YYREEE (reference sequence). V lost 1 base and J lost 3, with 10 bases in between. The chain combines TRBV5-4 with TRBJ1-2, with TRBD1 as a possible D gene (6 bases). The source of this sequence is a female donor in good health, enrolled as a control in a pregnancy study. The specimen was peripheral blood, collected after pregnancy. The CDR3, as DNA: TGTGCCAGCAGCTTGCGAGGGGGATACTATGGCTACACCTTC. Translating gives CASSLRGGYYGYTF.